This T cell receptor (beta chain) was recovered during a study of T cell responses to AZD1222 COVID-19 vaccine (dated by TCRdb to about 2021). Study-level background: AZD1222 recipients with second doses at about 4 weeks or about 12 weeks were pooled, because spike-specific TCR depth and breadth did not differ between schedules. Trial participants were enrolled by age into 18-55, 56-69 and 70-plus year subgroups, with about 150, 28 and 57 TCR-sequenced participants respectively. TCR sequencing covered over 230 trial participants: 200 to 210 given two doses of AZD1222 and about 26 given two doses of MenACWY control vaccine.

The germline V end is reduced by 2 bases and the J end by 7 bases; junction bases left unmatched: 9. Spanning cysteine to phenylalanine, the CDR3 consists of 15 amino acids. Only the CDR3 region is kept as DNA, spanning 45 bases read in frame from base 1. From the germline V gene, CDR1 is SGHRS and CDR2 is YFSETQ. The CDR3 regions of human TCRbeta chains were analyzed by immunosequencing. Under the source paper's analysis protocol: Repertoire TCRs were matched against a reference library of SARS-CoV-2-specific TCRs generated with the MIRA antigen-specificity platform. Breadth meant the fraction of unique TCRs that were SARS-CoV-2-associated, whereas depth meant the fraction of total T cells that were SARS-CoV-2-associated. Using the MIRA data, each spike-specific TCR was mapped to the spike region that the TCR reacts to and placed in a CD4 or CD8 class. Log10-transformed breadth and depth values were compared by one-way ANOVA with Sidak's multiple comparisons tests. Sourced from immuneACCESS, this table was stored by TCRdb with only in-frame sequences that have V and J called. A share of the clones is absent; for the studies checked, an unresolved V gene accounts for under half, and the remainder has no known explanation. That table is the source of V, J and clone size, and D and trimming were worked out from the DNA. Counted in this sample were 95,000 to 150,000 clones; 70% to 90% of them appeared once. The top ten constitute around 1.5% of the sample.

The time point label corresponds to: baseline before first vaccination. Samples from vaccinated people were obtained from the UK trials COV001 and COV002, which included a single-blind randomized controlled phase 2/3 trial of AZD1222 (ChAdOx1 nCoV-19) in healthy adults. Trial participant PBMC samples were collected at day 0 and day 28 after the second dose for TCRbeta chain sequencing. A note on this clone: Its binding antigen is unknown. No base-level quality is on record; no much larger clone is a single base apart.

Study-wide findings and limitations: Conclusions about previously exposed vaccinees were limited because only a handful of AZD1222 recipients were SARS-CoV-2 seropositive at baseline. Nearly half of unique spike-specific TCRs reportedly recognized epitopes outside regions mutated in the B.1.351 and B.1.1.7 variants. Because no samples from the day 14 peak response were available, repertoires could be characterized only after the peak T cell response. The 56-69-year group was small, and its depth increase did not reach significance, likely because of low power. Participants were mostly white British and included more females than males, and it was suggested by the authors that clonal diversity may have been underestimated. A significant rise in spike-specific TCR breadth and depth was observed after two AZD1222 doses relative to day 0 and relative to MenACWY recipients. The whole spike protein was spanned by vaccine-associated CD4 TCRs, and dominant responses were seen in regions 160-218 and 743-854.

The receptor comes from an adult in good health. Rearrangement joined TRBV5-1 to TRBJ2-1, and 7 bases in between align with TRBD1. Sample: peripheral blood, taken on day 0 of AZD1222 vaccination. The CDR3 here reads CASSLQGQFVNEQFF. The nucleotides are TGCGCCAGCAGCTTACAGGGGCAGTTTGTGAATGAGCAGTTCTTC.